This T cell receptor (beta chain) is from a study of T cell responses to AZD1222 COVID-19 vaccine. The study, taken as a whole, reports: Distributed over spike, vaccine-associated CD4 TCRs predominated at 160-218 and 743-854. Baseline seropositivity characterized only six AZD1222 recipients. The peak T cell response came first, and repertoires were sampled only after it.

The table came from immunoSEQ multiplex PCR; TCRdb's copy has only in-frame clones and leaves some out. The table records around 190,000 clones, approximately 94% of them present only once. Germline V lookup: CDR1 SGHDT, CDR2 YYEEEE. With 3 bases clipped from V and 0 bases from J, the junction kept 14 bases outside the gene matches. CDR3 length equals 18 residues. Comment on this clone: Its antigen remains unidentified.

J is TRBJ1-1 and V is TRBV5-6; 7 bases fit TRBD1. This receptor was identified in an adult who received the AZD1222 COVID-19 vaccine. The sample here was peripheral blood, taken 28 days after the second AZD1222 dose. The CDR3 here is CASSSPGTAILMNTEAFF. The CDR3 DNA follows: TGTGCCAGCAGCTCCCCCGGGACAGCGATTTTAATGAACACTGAAGCTTTCTTT.